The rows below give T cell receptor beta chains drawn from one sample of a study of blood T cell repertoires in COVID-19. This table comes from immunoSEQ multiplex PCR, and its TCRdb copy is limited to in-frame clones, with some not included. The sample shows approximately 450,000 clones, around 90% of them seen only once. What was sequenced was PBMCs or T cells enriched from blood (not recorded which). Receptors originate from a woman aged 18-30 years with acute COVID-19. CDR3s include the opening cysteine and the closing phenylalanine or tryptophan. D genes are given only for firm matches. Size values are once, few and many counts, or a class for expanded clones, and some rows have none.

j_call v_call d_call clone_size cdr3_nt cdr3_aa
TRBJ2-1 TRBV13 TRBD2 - TGTGCCAGCATCACCGGGGGGGCCGGGAACAATGAGCAGTTCTTC CASITGGAGNNEQFF
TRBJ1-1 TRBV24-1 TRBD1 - TGTGCCACCAGTGACCGGACAGGGGGCACTGAAGCTTTCTTT CATSDRTGGTEAFF
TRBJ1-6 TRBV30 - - TGTGCCTGGTCAGGGGCGGTACGTACGCGGAATTCACCCCTCCACTTT CAWSGAVRTRNSPLHF
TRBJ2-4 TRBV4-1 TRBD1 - TGCGCCAGCAGCCAAGGAAGACAGGGGGGGAAGGCCAAAAACATTCAGTACTTC CASSQGRQGGKAKNIQYF
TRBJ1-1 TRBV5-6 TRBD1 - TGTGCCAGCGCGAAAAGGGGGCCTTACACTGAAGCTTTCTTT CASAKRGPYTEAFF
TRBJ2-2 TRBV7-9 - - TGTGCCAGCAGCTTCCAGGGAATAACCGGGGAGCTGTTTTTT CASSFQGITGELFF
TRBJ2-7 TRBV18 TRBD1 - TGTGCCAGCTCACCGGGACAGACTTACGAGCAGTACTTC CASSPGQTYEQYF
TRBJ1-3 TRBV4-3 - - TGCGCCAGCAGCCAAGATCCGGCAGGAAGCCGCTACGAGATATATTTT CASSQDPAGSRYEIYF
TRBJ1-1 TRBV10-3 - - TGTGCCATCAGTGAGACCGACACACCGAACACTGAAGCTTTCTTT CAISETDTPNTEAFF
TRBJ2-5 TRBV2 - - TGTGCCAGCAGGGAGGGTTGGGAAGAGACCCAGTACTTC CASREGWEETQYF
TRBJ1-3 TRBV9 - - TGTGCCAGCAGCGACACCCCTCGGGGTTTAAATTCTGGAAACACCATATATTTT CASSDTPRGLNSGNTIYF
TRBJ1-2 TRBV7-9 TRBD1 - TGTGCCAGCAGCCCAAGGGACAGGGGCAGACGTGGCTATGGCTACACCTTC CASSPRDRGRRGYGYTF
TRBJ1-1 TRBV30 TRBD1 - TGTGCCTGTATGAGGACAGGGGGGAACACTGAAGCTTTCTTT CACMRTGGNTEAFF
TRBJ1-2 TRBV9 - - TGTGCCAGCAGCGTAGAGGGCAGGGTTTATGGCTACACCTTC CASSVEGRVYGYTF
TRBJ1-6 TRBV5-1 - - TGCGCCAGCAGCTTCGGACAAAATGGGTCACCCCTCCACTTT CASSFGQNGSPLHF
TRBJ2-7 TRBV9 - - TGTGCCAGCAGCGTAGAGGCGGGAAGAGGTGAGCAGTACTTC CASSVEAGRGEQYF
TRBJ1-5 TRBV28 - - TGTGCCAGCAGTTTTCAGGTCACCAATCAGCCCCAGCATTTT CASSFQVTNQPQHF
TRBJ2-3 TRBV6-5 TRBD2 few TGTGCCAGCAGTCTGACTAGCTCCCTCACAGATACGCAGTATTTT CASSLTSSLTDTQYF